A single sample is the source of the 7 T cell receptor beta chains below, sequenced in a study of T cell changes during pregnancy in multiple sclerosis. Clones were sequenced by immunoSEQ multiplex PCR, and TCRdb holds only the in-frame ones, with some missing. The table has over 45,000 clones, 80% to 95% seen once; the top ten hold 2% to 2.5%. Sample: peripheral blood, taken in the third trimester of pregnancy. These receptor sequences come from a female donor with multiple sclerosis, enrolled in a pregnancy study.

V usage is TRBV18 and J usage is TRBJ2-7; D remains ambiguous. Per germline, CDR1 KGHSH and CDR2 LQKENI. V lost 4 bases, J lost 3 bases, and 10 bases lay in between. The CDR3 sequence is 13 residues long. CDR3 bases: TGTGCCAGCTCACTGAACTCAAACTACGAGCAGTACTTC. Encoded protein: CASSLNSNYEQYF.

This clone was seen only once. The chain employs TRBV4-1 and TRBJ1-2; D may be TRBD1 (6 bases). Between the trimmed V and J ends, which lost 0 bases and 4 bases, there was a span of 9 bases. CDR3 length: 14 amino acids. From germline, CDR1 is MGHRA and CDR2 YSYEKL. CDR3 sequence: CASSQETGSYGYTF. CDR3 coding DNA: TGCGCCAGCAGCCAAGAGACAGGCAGCTATGGCTACACCTTC.

The chain couples TRBV9 to TRBJ1-1; no clear D gene. Trimming stripped 3 bases from V and 1 base from J, with 10 bases between. In germline, CDR1 is SGDLS, CDR2 YYNGEE. This CDR3 spans 14 amino acids. CDR3: CASSAYTENTEAFF. The DNA for the CDR3 is TGTGCCAGCAGCGCCTATACAGAGAACACTGAAGCTTTCTTT.

The chain employs TRBV7-8 and TRBJ2-7; D may be TRBD2 (5 bases). CDR1 and CDR2 from the germline V gene are SGHVS and FQNEAQ. The CDR3 covers 16 residues. The ends were cut back, 0 bases at V and 0 bases at J, with 12 bases in the middle. The CDR3 reads CASSLAERGFSYEQYF. DNA of the CDR3: TGTGCCAGCAGCTTAGCTGAAAGAGGGTTCTCCTACGAGCAGTACTTC.

This sequence joins TRBV30 and TRBJ1-2, with 7 bases identical to TRBD1. Germline V gives CDR1 GTSNPN, CDR2 SVGIG (reference sequence). The CDR3 has 12 amino acids. V dropped 3 bases and J dropped 6; count of bases not matched to a gene: 4. CDR3 coding DNA: TGTGCCTGGAGCACCAGGGGGGATGGCTACACCTTC. Translation gives CAWSTRGDGYTF.

The chain has TRBV4-2 and TRBJ2-4; 9 nucleotides match TRBD1. Germline values: CDR1 LGHNA, CDR2 YNFKEQ. The CDR3 totals 17 residues. V lost 6 bases, J lost 0 bases, and 9 bases stayed unmatched. CDR3 sequence reads: CASRLEQGAAAKNIQYF. In DNA, the CDR3 is TGTGCCAGCAGACTAGAACAGGGGGCCGCAGCCAAAAACATTCAGTACTTC.

This clone has just one count. The chain has TRBV4-3 and TRBJ2-1, with 11 bases matching TRBD2. CDR1 and CDR2 (germline): LGHNA, YSLEER. The CDR3 has 17 amino acids. V shed 0 bases, J shed 6 bases, and the junction held 7 bases outside the gene matches. The CDR3 sequence is CASSQDLLAGAGNEQFF. CDR3 in DNA: TGCGCCAGCAGCCAAGATCTACTAGCGGGAGCTGGCAATGAGCAGTTCTTC.